What follows describes a single T cell receptor (beta chain). This CDR3 has 14 amino acids. Per germline, CDR1 MDHEN and CDR2 SYDVKM. V trimming: 2 bases; J trimming: 4 bases; junction bases outside the gene matches: 2. Some clones are missing from TCRdb's copy, which holds only in-frame ones; the method was immunoSEQ multiplex PCR. Of about half a million clones in the sample, 80% to 90% were seen once. Treatment reported: 15 to 20 received Ad26.COV2.S at low or high dose, single or two shots; several received placebo; per-sample allocation not given. The investigators took samples on day 63 after the first vaccine or placebo injection. Spike of the Wuhan-strain SARS-CoV-2 was expressed by an Ad26 vector, which formed the vaccine. The sample belongs to a study of Ad26.COV2.S vaccination and SARS-CoV-2 variants.

The chain joins TRBV28 to TRBJ1-2; TRBD1 agrees at 9 bases. Sequenced material: peripheral blood, taken in a trial of Ad26.COV2.S vaccine versus placebo. This receptor was identified in a person between 18 and 60 years old who received the Ad26.COV2.S COVID-19 vaccine or a placebo. The CDR3, as DNA: TGTGCCAGCAGTTTAGGGACAGGGTCCTATGGCTACACCTTC. Protein product: CASSLGTGSYGYTF.